This TCR beta chain derives from a study of CD8+ T cells in alopecia areata. General observations from the study: Many expanded lesional clones persisted in scalp and blood during tofacitinib treatment. Clonality in lesional scalp, especially alopecia totalis/universalis, exceeded that of normal scalp.

V shed 3 bases and J shed 3 bases, with 19 bases lying between them. The germline CDR1 and CDR2 sequences are SGHRS and YFSETQ. This CDR3 has 16 residues. With regard to this clone: Its antigen is undetermined.

RNA was isolated and reverse transcribed to cDNA, the sequencing template. The repertoire was sequenced with immunoSEQ multiplex PCR; TCRdb's copy has only in-frame clones and lacks some. Of about 210,000 clones listed, about three fifths are singletons. Noted treatment: oral pan-JAK inhibitor, 5-10 mg twice daily. Obtained from alopecia areata patients were lesional scalp punch biopsies along with peripheral blood. The sample was CD4+ T cells sorted from blood, taken at week 4, from a patient treated with tofacitinib. The V call is TRBV5-1, the J call TRBJ2-7, with a tentative D call TRBD1 (6 bases). The TCR comes from a human donor with alopecia areata. The chain's CDR3 is CASSYGGSGTYYEQYF. The CDR3 DNA follows: TGCGCCAGCAGCTACGGAGGATCCGGGACATACTACGAGCAGTACTTC. The full variable domain, its missing parts supplied by reference TRBV5-1 and TRBJ2-7, is KAGVTQTPRYLIKTRGQQVTLSCSPISGHRSVSWYQQTPGQGLQFLFEYFSETQRNKGNFPGRFSGRQFSNSRSEMNVSTLELGDSALYLCASSYGGSGTYYEQYFGPGTRLTVT.